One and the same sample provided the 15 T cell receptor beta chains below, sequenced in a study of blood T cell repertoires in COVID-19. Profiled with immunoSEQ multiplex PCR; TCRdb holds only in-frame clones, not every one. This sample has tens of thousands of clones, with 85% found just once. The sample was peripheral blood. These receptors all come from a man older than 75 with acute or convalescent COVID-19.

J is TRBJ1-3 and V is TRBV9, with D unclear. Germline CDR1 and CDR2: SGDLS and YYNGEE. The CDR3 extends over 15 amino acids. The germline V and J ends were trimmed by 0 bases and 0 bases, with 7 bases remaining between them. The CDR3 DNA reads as TGTGCCAGCAGCGTAGCTCTGAGCTCTGGAAACACCATATATTTT. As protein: CASSVALSSGNTIYF.

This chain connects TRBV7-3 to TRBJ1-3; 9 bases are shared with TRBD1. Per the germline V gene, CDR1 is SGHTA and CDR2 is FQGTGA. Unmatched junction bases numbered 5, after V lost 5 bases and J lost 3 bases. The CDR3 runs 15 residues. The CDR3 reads CASSPQGARGNTIYF. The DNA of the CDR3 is TGTGCCAGCAGCCCACAGGGGGCGCGTGGAAACACCATATATTTT.

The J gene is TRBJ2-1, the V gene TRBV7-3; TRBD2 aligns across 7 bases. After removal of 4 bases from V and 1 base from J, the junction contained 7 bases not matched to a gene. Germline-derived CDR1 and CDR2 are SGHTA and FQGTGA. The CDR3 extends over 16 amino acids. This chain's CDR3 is CASSWGRGGSYNEQFF. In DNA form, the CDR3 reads TGTGCCAGCAGCTGGGGACGCGGGGGATCCTACAATGAGCAGTTCTTC.

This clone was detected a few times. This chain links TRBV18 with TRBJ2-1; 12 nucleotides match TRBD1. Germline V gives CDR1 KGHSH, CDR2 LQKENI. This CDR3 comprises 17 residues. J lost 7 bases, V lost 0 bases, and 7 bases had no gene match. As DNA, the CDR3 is TGTGCCAGCTCACCACCTGTAGGGACAGGGGGCTCAAATGAGCAGTTCTTC. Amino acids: CASSPPVGTGGSNEQFF. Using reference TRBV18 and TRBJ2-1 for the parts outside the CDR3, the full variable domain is NAGVMQNPRHLVRRRGQEARLRCSPMKGHSHVYWYRQLPEEGLKFMVYLQKENIIDESGMPKERFSAEFPKEGPSILRIQQVVRGDSAAYFCASSPPVGTGGSNEQFFGPGTRLTVL.

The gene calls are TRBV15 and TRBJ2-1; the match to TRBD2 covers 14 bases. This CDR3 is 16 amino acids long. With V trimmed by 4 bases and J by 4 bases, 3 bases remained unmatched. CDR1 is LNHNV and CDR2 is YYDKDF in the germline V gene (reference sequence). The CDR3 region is CATSTRTSGRYNEQFF. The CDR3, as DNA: TGTGCCACCAGCACTAGGACTAGCGGGAGGTACAATGAGCAGTTCTTC.

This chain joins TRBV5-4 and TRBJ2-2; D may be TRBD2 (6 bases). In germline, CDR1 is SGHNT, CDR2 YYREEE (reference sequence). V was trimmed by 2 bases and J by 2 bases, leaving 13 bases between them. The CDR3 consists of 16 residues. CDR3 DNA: TGTGCCAGCAGCTTCGCAGGACTAAAAAACACCGGGGAGCTGTTTTTT. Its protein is CASSFAGLKNTGELFF.

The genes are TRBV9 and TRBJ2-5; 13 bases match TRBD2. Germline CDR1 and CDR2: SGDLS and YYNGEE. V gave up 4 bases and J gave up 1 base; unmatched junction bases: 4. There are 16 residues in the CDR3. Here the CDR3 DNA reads TGTGCCAGCAGCCTCGGGACTAGCGGGACCCAAGAGACCCAGTACTTC. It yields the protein CASSLGTSGTQETQYF. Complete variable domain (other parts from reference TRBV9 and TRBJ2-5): DSGVTQTPKHLITATGQRVTLRCSPRSGDLSVYWYQQSLDQGLQFLIQYYNGEERAKGNILERFSAQQFPDLHSELNLSSLELGDSALYFCASSLGTSGTQETQYFGPGTRLLVL.

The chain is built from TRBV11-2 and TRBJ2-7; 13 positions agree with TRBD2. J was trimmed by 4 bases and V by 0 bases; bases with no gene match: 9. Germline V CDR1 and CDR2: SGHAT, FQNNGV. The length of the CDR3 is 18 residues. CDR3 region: CASSLEDSLAGGSYEQYF. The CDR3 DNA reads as TGTGCCAGCAGCTTAGAGGATTCACTAGCGGGAGGGTCATACGAGCAGTACTTC.

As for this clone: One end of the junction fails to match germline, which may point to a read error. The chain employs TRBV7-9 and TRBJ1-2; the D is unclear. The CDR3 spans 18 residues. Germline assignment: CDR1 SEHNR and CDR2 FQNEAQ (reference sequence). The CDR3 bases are TGTGCCAGCAGCTTAAACGGTCGCGAGATAATTAGTAACTATAGCTACACCTTC. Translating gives CASSLNGREIISNYSYTF.

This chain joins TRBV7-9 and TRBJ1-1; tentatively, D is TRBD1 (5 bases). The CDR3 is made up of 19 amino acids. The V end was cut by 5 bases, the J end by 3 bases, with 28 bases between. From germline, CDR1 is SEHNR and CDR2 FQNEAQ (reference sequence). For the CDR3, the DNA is TGTGCCAGCAGCCCACCCTTAAGGGGCCTAGGGTTGGGTTACACTGAAGCTTTCTTT. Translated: CASSPPLRGLGLGYTEAFF.

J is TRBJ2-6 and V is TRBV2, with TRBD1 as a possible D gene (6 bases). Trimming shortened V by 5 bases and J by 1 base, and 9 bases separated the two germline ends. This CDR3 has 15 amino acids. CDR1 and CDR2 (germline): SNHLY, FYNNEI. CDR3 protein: CASSPQGSGANVLTF. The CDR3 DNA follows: TGTGCCAGCAGTCCTCAGGGGTCTGGGGCCAACGTCCTGACTTTC.

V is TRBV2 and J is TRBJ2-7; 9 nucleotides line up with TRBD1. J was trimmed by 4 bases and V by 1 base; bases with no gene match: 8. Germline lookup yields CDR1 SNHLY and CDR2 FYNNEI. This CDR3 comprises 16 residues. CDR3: CASSEGLGQGEYEQYF. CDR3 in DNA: TGTGCCAGCAGTGAAGGTTTGGGACAGGGAGAATACGAGCAGTACTTC.

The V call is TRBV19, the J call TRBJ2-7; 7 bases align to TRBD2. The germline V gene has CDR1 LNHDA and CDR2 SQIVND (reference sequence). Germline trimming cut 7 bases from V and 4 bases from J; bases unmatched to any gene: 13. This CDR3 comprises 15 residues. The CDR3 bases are TGTGCCAGTACCACCGAGGCTAGCGGAACTTACGAGCAGTACTTC. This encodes CASTTEASGTYEQYF.

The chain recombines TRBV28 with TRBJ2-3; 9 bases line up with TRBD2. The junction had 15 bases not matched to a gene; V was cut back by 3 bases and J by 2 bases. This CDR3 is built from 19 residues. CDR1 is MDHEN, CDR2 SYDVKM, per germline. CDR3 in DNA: TGTGCCAGCAGTTTGCCCACCGGCGGGCTAGCGGGGATCACAGATACGCAGTATTTT. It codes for CASSLPTGGLAGITDTQYF.

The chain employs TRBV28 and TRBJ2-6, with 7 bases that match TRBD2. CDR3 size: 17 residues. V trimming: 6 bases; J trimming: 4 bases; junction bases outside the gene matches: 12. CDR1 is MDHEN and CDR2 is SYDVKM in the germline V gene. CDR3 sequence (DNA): TGTGCCAGCAGCCCGTGGGAGGGGCCGGGCGGGGCCAACGTCCTGACTTTC. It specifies CASSPWEGPGGANVLTF.